This T cell receptor (beta chain) comes out of a study of human T cells and chemical hapten exposure. General study points: Donors in the study had alopecia, meaning their immune response may differ from healthy people's. Sensitizing with DPC caused no change in TCRs above 1 in 1000 frequency.

Germline lookup yields CDR1 ENHRY and CDR2 SYGVKD. The CDR3 consists of 14 residues. V shed 6 bases, J shed 6 bases, and the junction held 11 bases outside the gene matches. The time point here: patch test 2, 6 weeks after DPC sensitization. Regarding treatment: therapeutic diphenylcyclopropenone sensitization with weekly scalp DPC. This clonotype was detected ten times or more. Its cognate antigen is unknown. MiXCR, run by TCRdb on the RACE reads, gives a single entry per CDR3 protein. The table shows 85,000 to 100,000 distinct CDR3 sequences, with approximately 11% occurring only once. The chain has TRBV10-3 and TRBJ2-7; 7 positions agree with TRBD2. Source: whole blood, taken in connection with sensitization to the hapten diphenylcyclopropenone (DPC). The sequence was obtained from a man in his forties with alopecia areata. Some clones in this sample may be carry-over from other donors' samples. For the CDR3, the DNA is TGTGCCATCAGACCAACTAGCGCCCCCACCGAGCAGTACTTC. Its translation is CAIRPTSAPTEQYF.